One and the same sample provided the 3 T cell receptor beta chains below, sequenced in a study of T cells after yellow fever vaccination. One entry per CDR3 protein results from TCRdb running MiXCR on the 5' RACE reads. The sample yields about 74,000 distinct CDR3 sequences, more than 5.5% seen once. Material: CD8+ T cells sorted from PBMCs, obtained roughly 5 days after the first yellow fever vaccination. The source is a man between 18 and 29 years old who received the YFV17D yellow fever vaccine.

The chain combines TRBV9 with TRBJ1-2, with a tentative D call TRBD1 (6 bases). Germline V gives CDR1 SGDLS, CDR2 YYNGEE. The CDR3 extends over 17 amino acids. V shed 0 bases and J shed 2 bases, with 17 bases lying between them. The CDR3 reads CASSVAQSGGLNYGYTF. The CDR3 nucleotides read TGTGCCAGCAGCGTAGCTCAATCGGGGGGCCTCAACTATGGCTACACCTTC.

The J gene is TRBJ2-5, the V gene TRBV12-3 or TRBV12-4, with no clear D. V was cut by 7 bases and J by 4 bases, with 10 bases left in between. The CDR3 length is 12 residues. CDR3 residues: CASMRSPETQYF. CDR3 bases: TGTGCCAGCATGAGGAGTCCAGAGACCCAGTACTTC.

Comment on this clonotype: This sequence may be a read error, since a much larger clone differs from it by one base. This sequence joins TRBV15 and TRBJ2-3; 8 bases are shared with TRBD2. V shed 0 bases, J shed 3 bases, and the junction held 5 bases outside the gene matches. The CDR3 contains 16 residues. The V gene's germline CDR1 is LNHNV and CDR2 YYDKDF (reference sequence). The CDR3 is CATSRDLGGGTDTQYF. The CDR3 DNA reads as TGTGCCACCAGCAGAGATCTCGGCGGGGGGACAGATACGCAGTATTTT.